The rows below give T cell receptor beta chains drawn from one sample of a study of blood T cell repertoires in COVID-19. Assay used: immunoSEQ multiplex PCR; TCRdb lists only in-frame clones, some missing. The sample has approximately 490,000 clones, 70% to 90% seen once. Sequencing was carried out using PBMCs or T cells enriched from blood (not recorded which). Receptors originate from an older woman who had recovered from COVID-19. Both conserved end residues are part of each CDR3. Fields, in order: clone size, V gene, CDR3 length, D gene, J gene, CDR3 protein, CDR3 DNA. A D gene is named only where the DNA matches it firmly. Not every row has a clone size; where given, it reads once, few, many or a size class.

once	TRBV10-3	18	NA	TRBJ1-1	CAISEGATSSRGNTEAFF	TGTGCCATCAGTGAGGGTGCCACCAGCTCACGAGGGAACACTGAAGCTTTCTTT
NA	TRBV24-1	11	NA	TRBJ2-7	CATAREGEQYF	TGTGCCACTGCCAGGGAAGGCGAGCAGTACTTC
once	TRBV5-1	15	NA	TRBJ1-4	CASSLAPGDGEKLFF	TGCGCCAGCAGCTTGGCCCCAGGGGATGGTGAAAAACTGTTTTTT
NA	TRBV6-1	15	NA	TRBJ2-1	CASSEGGARYNEQFF	TGTGCCAGCAGTGAGGGGGGGGCCAGATACAATGAGCAGTTCTTC
NA	TRBV27	14	TRBD1	TRBJ2-1	CASWRTGGYNEQFF	TGTGCCAGCTGGAGGACAGGGGGCTACAATGAGCAGTTCTTC
NA	TRBV7-2	15	NA	TRBJ1-1	CASSSLALMNTEAFF	TGTGCCAGCAGCTCCCTAGCGCTGATGAACACTGAAGCTTTCTTT
few	TRBV5-1	13	NA	TRBJ1-1	CASSLGGGTEAFF	TGCGCCAGCAGCTTGGGAGGGGGTACTGAAGCTTTCTTT
once	TRBV20-1	14	NA	TRBJ2-1	CSASAGISYNEQFF	TGCAGTGCTAGTGCCGGGATCTCCTACAATGAGCAGTTCTTC
NA	TRBV7-9	17	TRBD1	TRBJ1-6	CASSRGQGFSYNSPLHF	TGTGCCAGCAGCCGTGGACAGGGGTTCAGCTATAATTCACCCCTCCACTTT
NA	TRBV24-1	12	NA	TRBJ2-7	CATSRGDYEQYF	TGTGCCACCAGCAGGGGAGATTACGAGCAGTACTTC